This note documents a single T cell receptor beta chain sequence. Its specificity is unknown. The PCR was carried out with 60 Vbeta primers and 13 Jbeta primers. Assay: immunoSEQ multiplex PCR; the TCRdb copy retains only in-frame clones and omits some. The sample has approximately 180,000 clones; approximately 80% are singletons. The sample is drawn from a study of cytomegalovirus exposure and HLA in healthy donors. General study results and limits: Differences between HLA loci emerged in a later analysis of TCR association rates, with DRB1 most and HLA-C fewest.

V was shortened by 1 base and J by 3 bases, with 11 bases between the two germline ends. This CDR3 region has 15 residues. Per the germline V gene, CDR1 is SGHAT and CDR2 is FQNNGV. This clonotype was obtained from a man aged 18 to 30 in good health and CMV-seronegative. The V gene is TRBV11-2, the J gene TRBJ2-3; maybe TRBD2 (6 bases). The specimen was PBMCs. The CDR3 sequence: CASSLAGRSTDTQYF. For the CDR3, the DNA is TGTGCCAGCAGCTTAGCAGGGAGGAGTACAGATACGCAGTATTTT.